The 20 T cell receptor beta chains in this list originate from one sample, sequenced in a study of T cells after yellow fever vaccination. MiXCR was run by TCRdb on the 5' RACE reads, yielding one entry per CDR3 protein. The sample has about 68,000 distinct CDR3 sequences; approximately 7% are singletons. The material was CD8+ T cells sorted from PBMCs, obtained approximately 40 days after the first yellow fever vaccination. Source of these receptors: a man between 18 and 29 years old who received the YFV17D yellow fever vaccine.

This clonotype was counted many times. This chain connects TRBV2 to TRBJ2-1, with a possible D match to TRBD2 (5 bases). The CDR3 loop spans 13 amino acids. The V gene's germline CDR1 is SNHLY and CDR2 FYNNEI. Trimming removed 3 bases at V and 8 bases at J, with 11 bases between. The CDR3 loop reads CASSDLARDEQFF. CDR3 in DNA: TGTGCCAGCAGTGACCTAGCTAGGGATGAGCAGTTCTTC.

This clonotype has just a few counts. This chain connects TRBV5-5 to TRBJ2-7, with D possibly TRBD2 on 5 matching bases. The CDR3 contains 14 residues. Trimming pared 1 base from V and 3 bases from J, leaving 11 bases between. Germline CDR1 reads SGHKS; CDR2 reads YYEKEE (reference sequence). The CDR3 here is CASSLLNRDYEQYV. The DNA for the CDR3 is TGTGCCAGCAGCTTGTTGAACCGGGACTACGAGCAGTACGTC.

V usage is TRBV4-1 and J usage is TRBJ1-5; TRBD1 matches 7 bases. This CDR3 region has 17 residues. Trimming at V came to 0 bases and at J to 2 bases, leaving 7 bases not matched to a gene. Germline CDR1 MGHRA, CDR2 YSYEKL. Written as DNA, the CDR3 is TGCGCCAGCAGCCAAGATCCGACAGGGAGGGGCAATCAGCCCCAGCATTTT. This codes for CASSQDPTGRGNQPQHF.

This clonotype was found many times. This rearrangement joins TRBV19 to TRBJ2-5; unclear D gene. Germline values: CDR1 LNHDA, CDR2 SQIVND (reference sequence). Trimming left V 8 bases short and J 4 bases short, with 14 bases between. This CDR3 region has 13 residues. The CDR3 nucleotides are TGTGCCAGTCGGGCCAGGATCCGAGAGACCCAGTACTTC. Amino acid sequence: CASRARIRETQYF.

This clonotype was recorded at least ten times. CDR3 in DNA: TGTGCCAGCAGCCGAACTCAGGCAACTAATGAAAAACTGTTTTTT. Amino acids: CASSRTQATNEKLFF. This chain links TRBV3-1 with TRBJ1-4, with D uncertain. This CDR3 comprises 15 residues. CDR1 is LGHDT and CDR2 is YNNKEL in the germline V gene (reference sequence). The V end lost 4 bases, the J end lost 0 bases, and 9 bases lay between the germline ends.

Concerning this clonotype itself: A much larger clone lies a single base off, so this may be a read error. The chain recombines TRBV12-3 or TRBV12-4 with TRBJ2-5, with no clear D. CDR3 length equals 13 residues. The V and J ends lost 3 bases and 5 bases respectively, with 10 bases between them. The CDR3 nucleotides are TGTGCCAGCAGTTTTTGGGATAACGAGACCCAGTACTTC. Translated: CASSFWDNETQYF.

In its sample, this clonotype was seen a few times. The CDR3 sequence is CASSLGQGNGYTF. In DNA, the CDR3 is TGTGCCAGCAGCTTAGGGCAGGGCAATGGCTACACCTTC. The V and J genes are TRBV7-9 and TRBJ1-2, with a possible D match to TRBD1 (5 bases). CDR3 length: 13 residues. Germline CDR1 is SEHNR and CDR2 is FQNEAQ (reference sequence). The V end lost 1 base, the J end lost 6 bases, and 9 bases lay between the germline ends. Filled out from reference TRBV7-9 and TRBJ1-2, the complete variable domain reads DTGVSQNPRHKITKRGQNVTFRCDPISEHNRLYWYRQTLGQGPEFLTYFQNEAQLEKSRLLSDRFSAERPKGSFSTLEIQRTEQGDSAMYLCASSLGQGNGYTFGSGTRLTVV.

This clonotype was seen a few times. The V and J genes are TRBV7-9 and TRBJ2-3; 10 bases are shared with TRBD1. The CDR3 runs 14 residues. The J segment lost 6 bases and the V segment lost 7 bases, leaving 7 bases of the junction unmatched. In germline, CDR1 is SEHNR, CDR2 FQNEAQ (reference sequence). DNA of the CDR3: TGTGCCAGCAACCGGGACAGGGGCGCGGATACGCAGTATTTT. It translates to CASNRDRGADTQYF.

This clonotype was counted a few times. Here the CDR3 DNA reads TGCGCCAGCAGCCCGGACAGGGGGCAAACCGAAGCTTTCTTT. This encodes CASSPDRGQTEAFF. The chain is built from TRBV4-3 and TRBJ1-1; 11 nucleotides match TRBD1. Germline loops: CDR1 LGHNA, CDR2 YSLEER. With V trimmed by 4 bases and J by 8 bases, 6 bases remained unmatched. The CDR3 totals 14 residues.

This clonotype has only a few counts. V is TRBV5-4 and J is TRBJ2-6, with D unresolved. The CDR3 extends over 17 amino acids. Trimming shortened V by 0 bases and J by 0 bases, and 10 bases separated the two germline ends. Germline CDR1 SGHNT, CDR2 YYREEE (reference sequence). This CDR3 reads CASSLEPGASGANVLTF. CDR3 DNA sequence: TGTGCCAGCAGCTTGGAACCTGGAGCCTCTGGGGCCAACGTCCTGACTTTC.

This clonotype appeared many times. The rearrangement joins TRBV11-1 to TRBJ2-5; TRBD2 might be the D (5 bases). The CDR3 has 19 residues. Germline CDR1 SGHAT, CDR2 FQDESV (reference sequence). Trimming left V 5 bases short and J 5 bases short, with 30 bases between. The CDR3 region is CASSRLRPTGIVGSETQYF. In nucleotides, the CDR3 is TGTGCCAGCAGCCGTCTACGCCCGACGGGGATCGTTGGTTCGGAGACCCAGTACTTC.

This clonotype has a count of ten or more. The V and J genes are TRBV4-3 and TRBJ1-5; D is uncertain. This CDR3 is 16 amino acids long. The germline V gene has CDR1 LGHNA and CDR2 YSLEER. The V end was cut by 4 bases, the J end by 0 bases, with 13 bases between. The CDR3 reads CASSPSTENSNQPQHF. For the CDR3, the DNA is TGCGCCAGCAGCCCCTCGACCGAGAATAGCAATCAGCCCCAGCATTTT.

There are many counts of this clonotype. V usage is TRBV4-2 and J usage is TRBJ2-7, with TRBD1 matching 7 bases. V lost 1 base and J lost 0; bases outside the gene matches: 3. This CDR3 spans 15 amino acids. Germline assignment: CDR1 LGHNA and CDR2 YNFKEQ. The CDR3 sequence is CASSQGDSRSYEQYF. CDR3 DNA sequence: TGTGCCAGCAGCCAAGGGGACAGCCGCTCCTACGAGCAGTACTTC.

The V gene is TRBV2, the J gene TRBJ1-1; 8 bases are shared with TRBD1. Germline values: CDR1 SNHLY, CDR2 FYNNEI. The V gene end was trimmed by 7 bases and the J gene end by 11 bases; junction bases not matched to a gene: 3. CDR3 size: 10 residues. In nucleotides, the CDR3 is TGTGCCAGCATCAGACAGGGGGCTTTCTTT. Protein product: CASIRQGAFF.

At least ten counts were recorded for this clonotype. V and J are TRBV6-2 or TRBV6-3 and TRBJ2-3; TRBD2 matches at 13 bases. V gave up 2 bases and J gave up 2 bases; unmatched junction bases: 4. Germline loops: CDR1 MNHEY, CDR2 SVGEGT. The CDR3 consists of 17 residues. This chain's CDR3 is CASSYTSGGEVTDTQYF. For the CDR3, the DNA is TGTGCCAGCAGTTACACTAGCGGGGGGGAAGTCACAGATACGCAGTATTTT.

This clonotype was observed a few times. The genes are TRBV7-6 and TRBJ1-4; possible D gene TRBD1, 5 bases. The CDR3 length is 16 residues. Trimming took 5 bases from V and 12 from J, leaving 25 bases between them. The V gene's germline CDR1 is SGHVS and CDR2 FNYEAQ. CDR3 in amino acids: CASSPTPGPPMGQLFF. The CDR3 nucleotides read TGTGCCAGCAGCCCGACCCCGGGACCACCCATGGGACAACTGTTTTTT. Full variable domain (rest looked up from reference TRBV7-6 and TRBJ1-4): GAGVSQSPRYKVTKRGQDVALRCDPISGHVSLYWYRQALGQGPEFLTYFNYEAQQDKSGLPNDRFSAERPEGSISTLTIQRTEQRDSAMYRCASSPTPGPPMGQLFFGSGTQLSVL.

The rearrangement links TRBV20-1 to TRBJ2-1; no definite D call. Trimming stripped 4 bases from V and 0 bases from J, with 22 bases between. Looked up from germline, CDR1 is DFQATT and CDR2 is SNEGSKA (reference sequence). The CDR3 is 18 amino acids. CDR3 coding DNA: TGCAGTGCTACTCGGGTGCCACAAGGCTTAAGCTCCTACAATGAGCAGTTCTTC. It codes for CSATRVPQGLSSYNEQFF.

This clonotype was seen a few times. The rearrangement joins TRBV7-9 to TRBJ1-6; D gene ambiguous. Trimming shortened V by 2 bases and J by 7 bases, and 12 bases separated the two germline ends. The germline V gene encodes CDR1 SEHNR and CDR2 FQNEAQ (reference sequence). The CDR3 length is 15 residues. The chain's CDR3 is CASSLSPGLNSPLHF. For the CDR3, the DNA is TGTGCCAGCAGCTTATCTCCAGGTTTAAATTCACCCCTCCACTTT.

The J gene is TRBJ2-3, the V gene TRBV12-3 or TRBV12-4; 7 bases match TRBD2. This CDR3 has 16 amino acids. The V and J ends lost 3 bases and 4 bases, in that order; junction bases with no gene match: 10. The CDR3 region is CASSLGGWGEADTQYF. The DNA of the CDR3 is TGTGCCAGCAGTTTGGGGGGGTGGGGGGAGGCAGATACGCAGTATTTT.

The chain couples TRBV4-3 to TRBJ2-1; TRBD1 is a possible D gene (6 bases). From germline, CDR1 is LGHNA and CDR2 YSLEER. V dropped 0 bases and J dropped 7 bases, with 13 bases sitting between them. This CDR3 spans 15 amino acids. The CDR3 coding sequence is TGCGCCAGCAGCCAAGATCCCACAGGGTATAATGAGCAGTTCTTC. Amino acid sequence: CASSQDPTGYNEQFF.